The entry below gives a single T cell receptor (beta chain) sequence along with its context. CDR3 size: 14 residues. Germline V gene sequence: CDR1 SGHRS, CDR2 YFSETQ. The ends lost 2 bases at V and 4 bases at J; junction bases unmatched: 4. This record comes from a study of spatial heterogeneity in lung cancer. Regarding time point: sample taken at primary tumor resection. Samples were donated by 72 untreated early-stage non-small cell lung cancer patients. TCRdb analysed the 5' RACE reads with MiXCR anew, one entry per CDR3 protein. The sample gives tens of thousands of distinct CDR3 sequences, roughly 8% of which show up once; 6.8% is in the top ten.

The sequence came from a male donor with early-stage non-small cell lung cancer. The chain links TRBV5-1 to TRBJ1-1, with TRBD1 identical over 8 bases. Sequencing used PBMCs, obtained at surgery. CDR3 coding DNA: TGCGCCAGCAGCTTCGGGACAGGAAGCACTGAAGCTTTCTTT. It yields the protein CASSFGTGSTEAFF. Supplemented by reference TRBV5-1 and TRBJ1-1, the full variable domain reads KAGVTQTPRYLIKTRGQQVTLSCSPISGHRSVSWYQQTPGQGLQFLFEYFSETQRNKGNFPGRFSGRQFSNSRSEMNVSTLELGDSALYLCASSFGTGSTEAFFGQGTRLTVV.